Listed here are 23 T cell receptor beta chains from one sample, sequenced in a study of T cell responses to AZD1222 COVID-19 vaccine. TCRdb's copy holds only in-frame clones and misses some; the assay was immunoSEQ multiplex PCR. The sample contains roughly 150,000 clones, about 94% of which appear only once. This sample comprised peripheral blood, obtained on day 0 of AZD1222 vaccination. These receptors came from an adult in good health.

The chain combines TRBV19 with TRBJ1-2; 12 bases map to TRBD1. There are 16 residues in the CDR3. With 6 bases clipped from V and 7 bases from J, the junction kept 12 bases outside the gene matches. Germline V gene lookup returns CDR1 LNHDA and CDR2 SQIVND (reference sequence). CDR3 residues: CASRSFPGQGASGYTF. CDR3 DNA sequence: TGTGCCAGTAGGAGTTTCCCGGGACAGGGGGCATCTGGCTACACCTTC.

The J gene is TRBJ1-2, the V gene TRBV11-2; possibly TRBD1 for D (6 bases). CDR1 is SGHAT and CDR2 is FQNNGV in the germline V gene. V was trimmed by 5 bases and J by 8 bases, leaving 21 bases between them. The CDR3 is 15 residues long. The CDR3 nucleotides are TGTGCCAGCAGCGCCCCTCGACAGGACGGTCCCGGCTACACCTTC. Protein sequence: CASSAPRQDGPGYTF. The full variable domain, rest sourced from reference TRBV11-2 and TRBJ1-2, is EAGVAQSPRYKIIEKRQSVAFWCNPISGHATLYWYQQILGQGPKLLIQFQNNGVVDDSQLPKDRFSAERLKGVDSTLKIQPAKLEDSAVYLCASSAPRQDGPGYTFGSGTRLTVV.

V usage is TRBV19 and J usage is TRBJ2-7; D is unresolved. Germline CDR1 and CDR2: LNHDA and SQIVND (reference sequence). V was clipped by 6 bases and J by 3 bases, with 15 bases between them. The CDR3 is 14 amino acids. This CDR3 reads CASRPGSTNYEQYF. The CDR3 DNA is TGTGCCAGTAGGCCGGGTAGCACGAACTACGAGCAGTACTTC. Drawing the rest from reference TRBV19 and TRBJ2-7, the complete variable domain is DGGITQSPKYLFRKEGQNVTLSCEQNLNHDAMYWYRQDPGQGLRLIYYSQIVNDFQKGDIAEGYSVSREKKESFPLTVTSAQKNPTAFYLCASRPGSTNYEQYFGPGTRLTVT.

This chain joins TRBV4-2 and TRBJ2-7; TRBD2 matches 11 bases. Unmatched junction bases numbered 1, after V lost 3 bases and J lost 3 bases. Germline V gene sequence: CDR1 LGHNA, CDR2 YNFKEQ. The CDR3 spans 14 residues. CDR3 nucleotides: TGTGCCAGCAGCCACGGGACTAGCGGCTACGAGCAGTACTTC. It codes for CASSHGTSGYEQYF.

The J gene is TRBJ2-1, the V gene TRBV29-1, with D possibly matching TRBD1 (6 bases). The length of the CDR3 is 13 residues. The germline V and J ends were trimmed by 5 bases and 1 base, with 9 bases remaining between them. CDR1 and CDR2 from the germline V gene are SQVTM and ANQGSEA. The CDR3 DNA reads as TGCAGCGTTCAGGGGATGTCCTACAATGAGCAGTTCTTC. It specifies CSVQGMSYNEQFF.

CDR3 region: CASSLAGDPNEQFF. The CDR3 DNA sequence: TGTGCCAGCAGTCTAGCGGGAGATCCCAATGAGCAGTTCTTC. J is TRBJ2-1 and V is TRBV6-5; 10 nucleotides line up with TRBD2. This CDR3 region has 14 residues. After removal of 5 bases from V and 6 bases from J, the junction contained 4 bases not matched to a gene. Germline V CDR1 and CDR2: MNHEY, SVGAGI.

Concerning this clone: At the DNA level, this CDR3 is encoded by other sequences in the same sample as well. The V gene is TRBV12-3 or TRBV12-4, the J gene TRBJ1-2, with D possibly being TRBD1 (6 bases). Deletions cut 6 bases from V and 4 bases from J, with 12 bases between. This CDR3 has 13 amino acids. CDR3 sequence: CASSLDRGYGYTF. In DNA, the CDR3 is TGTGCCAGCAGCCTGGACAGAGGCTATGGCTACACCTTC.

The V and J genes are TRBV7-8 and TRBJ1-4, with D uncertain. V was cut by 4 bases and J by 1 base, with 7 bases left in between. The CDR3 spans 14 residues. Germline V gene sequence: CDR1 SGHVS, CDR2 FQNEAQ. CDR3: CASSWGVTNEKLFF. The DNA of the CDR3 is TGTGCCAGCAGCTGGGGAGTAACTAATGAAAAACTGTTTTTT.

This chain uses TRBV6-1 with TRBJ1-2; D uncertain. The CDR3 is made up of 18 amino acids. Germline loops: CDR1 MNHNS, CDR2 SASEGT. V lost 3 bases, J lost 0 bases, and 20 bases lay in between. CDR3: CASSEVISPRQANYGYTF. DNA of the CDR3: TGTGCCAGCAGTGAGGTAATAAGTCCCCGCCAAGCTAACTATGGCTACACCTTC.

The chain is built from TRBV5-1 and TRBJ2-1; D is possibly TRBD2 (5 bases). CDR3 length: 15 residues. Germline V gene lookup returns CDR1 SGHRS and CDR2 YFSETQ. Trimming cost V 0 bases and J 5 bases, with 12 bases left between them. The CDR3 spells CASSLVLGGHNEQFF. The CDR3 bases are TGCGCCAGCAGCTTGGTGCTGGGCGGGCACAATGAGCAGTTCTTC.

This clone has just one count. This chain links TRBV27 with TRBJ2-7, with 10 positions matching TRBD2. This CDR3 contains 16 residues. J gave up 3 bases and V 5 bases, and 10 bases lay outside the gene matches. Germline-derived CDR1 and CDR2 are MNHEY and SMNVEV (reference sequence). The CDR3 DNA sequence: TGTGCCAGCAGTCTCGCACTAGCGGGACCAATCTACGAGCAGTACTTC. Translation: CASSLALAGPIYEQYF.

The rearrangement uses TRBV15 and TRBJ2-1; 8 bases line up with TRBD2. The V and J ends lost 5 bases and 9 bases, in that order; junction bases with no gene match: 9. Germline V gene lookup returns CDR1 LNHNV and CDR2 YYDKDF (reference sequence). The CDR3 covers 14 residues. The CDR3: CATSRRTAGAEQFF. The DNA of the CDR3 is TGTGCCACCAGCCGAAGGACAGCGGGAGCTGAGCAGTTCTTC.

V is TRBV11-2 and J is TRBJ1-2; D not resolved. CDR3 length equals 13 residues. The germline V and J ends were trimmed by 5 bases and 7 bases, with 14 bases remaining between them. Per the germline V gene, CDR1 is SGHAT and CDR2 is FQNNGV. The DNA for the CDR3 is TGTGCCAGCAGCCCACATAGGACTGGTGGCTACACCTTC. Encoded protein: CASSPHRTGGYTF.

The sample holds a few counts of this clone. The chain couples TRBV27 to TRBJ1-2, with 7 bases matching TRBD1. Germline V gives CDR1 MNHEY, CDR2 SMNVEV (reference sequence). The CDR3 sequence is 15 residues long. The V and J ends lost 3 bases and 1 base, in that order; junction bases with no gene match: 5. CDR3: CASSFLDRVNYGYTF. The CDR3 DNA reads TGTGCCAGCAGTTTCCTTGACAGGGTTAACTATGGCTACACCTTC.

This rearrangement joins TRBV7-9 to TRBJ2-1; D may be TRBD2 (6 bases). This CDR3 contains 15 residues. CDR1 and CDR2 (germline): SEHNR, FQNEAQ (reference sequence). The germline V and J ends were trimmed by 3 bases and 2 bases, with 11 bases remaining between them. The DNA of the CDR3 is TGTGCCAGCAGCTTTCCCGGGAGAGCCTACAATGAGCAGTTCTTC. Translated, it gives CASSFPGRAYNEQFF.

This clone was seen once. This chain joins TRBV11-1 and TRBJ2-2; weak D call: TRBD1 (7 bases). Germline V gene data show CDR1 as SGHAT and CDR2 as FQDESV (reference sequence). The CDR3 loop spans 15 amino acids. Trimming removed 4 bases from V and 5 bases from J, with 14 bases in between. CDR3 bases: TGTGCCAGCAGCTCCAGGGGGGAATCGACCGGGGAGCTGTTTTTT. Amino acid sequence: CASSSRGESTGELFF.

V gene TRBV9 combines with J gene TRBJ1-3; D is perhaps TRBD1 (5 bases). Germline V gene sequence: CDR1 SGDLS, CDR2 YYNGEE. The CDR3 contains 15 residues. V lost 3 bases and J 0 bases, leaving 10 bases between the germline ends. Here the CDR3 DNA reads TGTGCCAGCAGCGCCGGGACGGGCTCTGGAAACACCATATATTTT. Translation: CASSAGTGSGNTIYF.

J is TRBJ2-5 and V is TRBV2, with D uncertain. CDR3 length: 13 amino acids. V dropped 4 bases and J dropped 0 bases, with 6 bases sitting between them. Germline V lookup: CDR1 SNHLY, CDR2 FYNNEI. The CDR3 protein is CASSARNQETQYF. For the CDR3, the DNA is TGTGCCAGCAGTGCCCGGAACCAAGAGACCCAGTACTTC. The full variable domain, in which reference TRBV2 and TRBJ2-5 provide the parts outside the CDR3, is EPEVTQTPSHQVTQMGQEVILRCVPISNHLYFYWYRQILGQKVEFLVSFYNNEISEKSEIFDDQFSVERPDGSNFTLKIRSTKLEDSAMYFCASSARNQETQYFGPGTRLLVL.

This chain links TRBV30 with TRBJ1-6; 9 nucleotides match TRBD1. Germline V gene sequence: CDR1 GTSNPN, CDR2 SVGIG (reference sequence). The length of the CDR3 is 14 residues. V lost 1 base and J lost 8; bases outside the gene matches: 3. DNA for the CDR3: TGTGCCTGGAGTGCGGGACAGGGAGATTCACCCCTCCACTTT. Its protein is CAWSAGQGDSPLHF.

This chain joins TRBV7-2 and TRBJ1-4; D is uncertain. The V gene's germline CDR1 is SGHTA and CDR2 FQGNSA. CDR3 length: 15 amino acids. With 1 base removed from V and 2 bases from J, the gap between germline ends came to 8 bases. CDR3 sequence (DNA): TGTGCCAGCAGCTTAGTGGGGTGGACTAATGAAAAACTGTTTTTT. It is translated as CASSLVGWTNEKLFF.

The V and J genes are TRBV2 and TRBJ2-3; a weak D match, TRBD1 (6 bases). CDR1 is SNHLY and CDR2 is FYNNEI in the germline V gene. This CDR3 region has 21 residues. V lost 2 bases and J 1 base, leaving 28 bases between the germline ends. The CDR3 here is CASSEWQGELEGELGTDTQYF. In DNA form, the CDR3 reads TGTGCCAGCAGTGAATGGCAGGGAGAGTTAGAGGGGGAGTTGGGCACAGATACGCAGTATTTT. The variable domain in full, completed from reference TRBV2 and TRBJ2-3, reads EPEVTQTPSHQVTQMGQEVILRCVPISNHLYFYWYRQILGQKVEFLVSFYNNEISEKSEIFDDQFSVERPDGSNFTLKIRSTKLEDSAMYFCASSEWQGELEGELGTDTQYFGPGTRLTVL.

This chain connects TRBV28 to TRBJ1-1; no firm D call. The CDR3 is 13 residues long. Germline loops: CDR1 MDHEN, CDR2 SYDVKM. The V gene lost 1 base and the J gene lost 5 bases, with 8 bases spanning the gap. CDR3 DNA sequence: TGTGCCAGCAGTTTATTTGGTATTACTGAAGCTTTCTTT. It codes for CASSLFGITEAFF.

The chain uses TRBV4-2 and TRBJ1-2; D possibly corresponds to TRBD1 (6 bases). The germline CDR1 and CDR2 sequences are LGHNA and YNFKEQ. Trimming pared 2 bases from V and 8 bases from J, leaving 15 bases between. This CDR3 has 14 residues. The DNA for the CDR3 is TGTGCCAGCAGCCAACCCGACAGGATGGGGGGCTACACCTTC. Amino acid sequence: CASSQPDRMGGYTF.